The T cell receptor beta chain under discussion was sequenced for a study of cytomegalovirus exposure and HLA in healthy donors. Findings and limits, study-wide: There were a few CMV-associated chains whose specificity for CMV antigens was confirmed in vitro.

Germline V gene data show CDR1 as LNHDA and CDR2 as SQIVND (reference sequence). The CDR3 contains 13 residues. V shed 3 bases and J shed 3 bases, with 6 bases lying between them. This clone appeared a single time. Its antigen is unknown. The PCR employed 60 Vbeta primers together with 13 Jbeta primers. The assay was immunoSEQ multiplex PCR, and TCRdb's table has in-frame clones only and misses some. The sample comprises 100,000 to 150,000 clones, 80% to 85% of which are singletons, and about 2.4% rests with the top ten. Sequencing was performed on PBMCs. This TCR was recovered from a woman between 35 and 50 years old in good health and CMV-seronegative. V gene TRBV19 combines with J gene TRBJ2-1; possible D gene TRBD1, 5 bases. CDR3 sequence: CASSIRDYNEQFF. CDR3 coding DNA: TGTGCCAGTAGTATCAGGGACTACAATGAGCAGTTCTTC. Combining the CDR3 with reference TRBV19 and TRBJ2-1 gives the whole variable domain DGGITQSPKYLFRKEGQNVTLSCEQNLNHDAMYWYRQDPGQGLRLIYYSQIVNDFQKGDIAEGYSVSREKKESFPLTVTSAQKNPTAFYLCASSIRDYNEQFFGPGTRLTVL.